The entry below gives a single T cell receptor (beta chain) sequence along with its context. Its antigen is undetermined. Using immunoSEQ multiplex PCR, the repertoire was profiled, and TCRdb retains in-frame clones only, with some absent. The sample holds 30,000 to 45,000 clones, around 80% seen once. The CDR3 contains 13 residues. Trimming removed 6 bases at V and 3 bases at J, with 12 bases between. The germline V gene encodes CDR1 MNHEY and CDR2 SMNVEV (reference sequence). These data belong to a study of T cells after posttransplantation cyclophosphamide. Study observations and caveats: Skin or GI-infiltrating T cells shared few TRB sequences with blood. Recipient CMV seropositivity and CMV reactivation strongly tracked TRB clonality. Donor CD8+ memory clones often dominated recipient blood repertoires at later times.

A marrow graft followed busulfan-fludarabine conditioning, with cyclophosphamide on days +3 and +4. The sequences come from CD4+ T cells sorted from blood, collected around 2,000 days after a stem cell transplant with posttransplant cyclophosphamide. The sequence was obtained from a female patient between 35 and 55 years old who received an allogeneic stem cell transplant from a related donor, was CMV-positive, and had no GVHD. T cells may partly derive from the graft donor. The V call is TRBV27, the J call TRBJ2-7; no firm D call. The CDR3 protein is CASSPSPIYEQYF. The CDR3 DNA reads as TGTGCCAGCAGCCCGTCCCCTATCTACGAGCAGTACTTC.